Below are 22 T cell receptor beta chains sequenced from a single sample in a study of blood T cell repertoires in COVID-19. The assay was immunoSEQ multiplex PCR, and TCRdb's table has in-frame clones only and misses some. The profile shows around 90,000 clones, approximately 86% of them singletons. The material sequenced was peripheral blood. Every receptor here comes from a man aged 45-65 years with COVID-19, enrolled during active disease.

As to this clone: Other nucleotide sequences from this sample produce the same CDR3. CDR3 in DNA: TGTGCCAGCAGCTTACTCCGGAGCTCTGGAAACACCATATATTTT. It translates to CASSLLRSSGNTIYF. The chain carries TRBV11-2 and TRBJ1-3; D ambiguous. The V gene lost 2 bases and the J gene lost 0 bases, with 8 bases spanning the gap. This CDR3 comprises 15 residues. The germline V gene encodes CDR1 SGHAT and CDR2 FQNNGV. Variable domain in full (rest from reference TRBV11-2 and TRBJ1-3): EAGVAQSPRYKIIEKRQSVAFWCNPISGHATLYWYQQILGQGPKLLIQFQNNGVVDDSQLPKDRFSAERLKGVDSTLKIQPAKLEDSAVYLCASSLLRSSGNTIYFGEGSWLTVV.

This clone occurred once. The chain carries TRBV9 and TRBJ1-4, with unresolved D. The CDR3 spans 13 residues. Per the germline V gene, CDR1 is SGDLS and CDR2 is YYNGEE. Trimming took 2 bases from V and 8 from J, leaving 10 bases between them. The CDR3, as DNA: TGTGCCAGCAGCGTTGGAGGGCGGGAAAAACTGTTTTTT. It yields the protein CASSVGGREKLFF. Variable domain in full (rest from reference TRBV9 and TRBJ1-4): DSGVTQTPKHLITATGQRVTLRCSPRSGDLSVYWYQQSLDQGLQFLIQYYNGEERAKGNILERFSAQQFPDLHSELNLSSLELGDSALYFCASSVGGREKLFFGSGTQLSVL.

Only one count was recorded for this clone. The DNA of the CDR3 is TGTGCCAGCAACCTGGACAGGGGGGGCAATCAGCCCCAGCATTTT. It translates to CASNLDRGGNQPQHF. The chain joins TRBV28 to TRBJ1-5; TRBD1 aligns across 10 bases. CDR3 length equals 15 residues. Looked up from germline, CDR1 is MDHEN and CDR2 is SYDVKM. Trimming removed 7 bases from V and 2 bases from J; junction bases left unmatched: 5.

CDR3 loop: CASSLGGGRSPLHF. The DNA of the CDR3 is TGTGCCAGCAGCTTAGGAGGGGGCAGGTCACCCCTCCACTTT. The V and J genes are TRBV11-2 and TRBJ1-6; 7 positions agree with TRBD1. Trimming removed 1 base from V and 10 bases from J; junction bases left unmatched: 4. CDR1 is SGHAT and CDR2 is FQNNGV in the germline V gene. The CDR3 runs 14 residues. Full variable domain (missing parts from reference TRBV11-2 and TRBJ1-6): EAGVAQSPRYKIIEKRQSVAFWCNPISGHATLYWYQQILGQGPKLLIQFQNNGVVDDSQLPKDRFSAERLKGVDSTLKIQPAKLEDSAVYLCASSLGGGRSPLHFGNGTRLTVT.

The chain links TRBV9 to TRBJ1-1, with TRBD1 as a possible D gene (5 bases). Germline CDR1 and CDR2: SGDLS and YYNGEE. V was cut by 2 bases and J by 0 bases, with 14 bases left in between. The CDR3 contains 16 residues. CDR3 sequence reads: CASSVGTGSLNTEAFF. The CDR3 DNA is TGTGCCAGCAGCGTGGGAACAGGCAGTTTGAACACTGAAGCTTTCTTT.

The CDR3 DNA reads as TGTGCCAGCAGCTTATCGGTGACAGTGGCCTATGGCTACACCTTC. It is translated as CASSLSVTVAYGYTF. V usage is TRBV7-9 and J usage is TRBJ1-2; tentatively, D is TRBD1 (5 bases). Trimming pared 2 bases from V and 4 bases from J, leaving 14 bases between. CDR3 length equals 15 residues. The germline V gene encodes CDR1 SEHNR and CDR2 FQNEAQ (reference sequence).

A single count supports this clone. CDR3 in DNA: TGTGCCAGCAGTTCTTATTCGGCCCTCCACTTT. This gives the protein CASSSYSALHF. The chain employs TRBV12-3 or TRBV12-4 and TRBJ1-6; D unclear. The CDR3 spans 11 residues. V shed 4 bases and J shed 14 bases, with 9 bases lying between them.

The CDR3 region is CAWDDRGLIGELFF. In nucleotides, the CDR3 is TGTGCCTGGGACGACAGGGGGCTTATCGGGGAGCTGTTTTTT. V is TRBV30 and J is TRBJ2-2, with 10 bases that match TRBD1. Germline V CDR1 and CDR2: GTSNPN, SVGIG (reference sequence). V lost 5 bases, J lost 7 bases, and 7 bases stayed unmatched. The CDR3 consists of 14 residues.

The chain joins TRBV30 to TRBJ1-1; 9 positions agree with TRBD1. V was clipped by 2 bases and J by 3 bases; unmatched bases: 4. The germline V gene encodes CDR1 GTSNPN and CDR2 SVGIG (reference sequence). This CDR3 is built from 14 residues. Written as DNA, the CDR3 is TGTGCCTGGAGTATCCGGGACAGGGACACTGAAGCTTTCTTT. This sequence encodes CAWSIRDRDTEAFF. The whole variable domain, filled in from reference TRBV30 and TRBJ1-1, reads SQTIHQWPATLVQPVGSPLSLECTVEGTSNPNLYWYRQAAGRGLQLLFYSVGIGQISSEVPQNLSASRPQDRQFILSSKKLLLSDSGFYLCAWSIRDRDTEAFFGQGTRLTVV.

The CDR3 sequence: CASSQETPSSRAVQPQHF. CDR3 sequence (DNA): TGCGCCAGCAGCCAGGAAACCCCTTCATCCAGGGCCGTACAGCCCCAGCATTTT. V usage is TRBV4-1 and J usage is TRBJ1-5, with D maybe TRBD1 (5 bases). The CDR3 extends over 18 amino acids. V gave up 3 bases and J gave up 7 bases, with 25 bases separating them. Germline CDR1 is MGHRA and CDR2 is YSYEKL.

V and J are TRBV10-2 and TRBJ2-7, with D tentatively TRBD2 (6 bases). Germline V gene sequence: CDR1 WSHSY, CDR2 SAAADI. V lost 8 bases and J 7 bases, leaving 18 bases between the germline ends. This CDR3 has 13 residues. CDR3 region: CASQWTMPGEQYF. The CDR3 DNA follows: TGCGCCAGCCAATGGACTATGCCCGGGGAGCAGTACTTC.

The gene calls are TRBV19 and TRBJ2-1; 10 bases are a match to TRBD2. The CDR3 loop spans 15 amino acids. Per germline, CDR1 LNHDA and CDR2 SQIVND (reference sequence). Unmatched junction bases numbered 13, after V lost 7 bases and J lost 10 bases. The CDR3 DNA reads TGTGCCAGTATCGGTAGCGGGGGGACCCCTGAGGAGCAGTTCTTC. Amino acids: CASIGSGGTPEEQFF.

The chain joins TRBV9 to TRBJ2-7; possible D gene TRBD1, 5 bases. This CDR3 comprises 16 residues. The germline V gene encodes CDR1 SGDLS and CDR2 YYNGEE. V was shortened by 0 bases and J by 5 bases, with 18 bases between the two germline ends. The CDR3 coding sequence is TGTGCCAGCAGCGTAGCCCGATCGGCAGGGCAGAACGAGCAGTACTTC. Its protein product is CASSVARSAGQNEQYF.

This clone occurred a few times. V gene TRBV4-1 combines with J gene TRBJ2-2; perhaps TRBD1 as D (5 bases). The CDR3 runs to 15 residues. V was shortened by 4 bases and J by 1 base, with 10 bases between the two germline ends. CDR1 is MGHRA, CDR2 YSYEKL, per germline. This chain's CDR3 is CASSPKDKNTGELFF. The DNA for the CDR3 is TGCGCCAGCAGCCCCAAGGACAAGAACACCGGGGAGCTGTTTTTT.

The chain joins TRBV6-6 to TRBJ2-1; D is ambiguous. This CDR3 region has 11 residues. V dropped 6 bases and J dropped 5 bases, with 5 bases sitting between them. The V gene's germline CDR1 is MNHNY and CDR2 SVGAGI (reference sequence). The chain's CDR3 is CASSHNNEQFF. DNA of the CDR3: TGTGCCAGCAGCCACAACAATGAGCAGTTCTTC.

This rearrangement joins TRBV23-1 to TRBJ2-5, with D tentatively TRBD1 (5 bases). TRBV23-1 is given ORF status, its function remaining uncertain. V was trimmed by 3 bases and J by 1 base, leaving 18 bases between them. There are 17 residues in the CDR3. CDR3 DNA: TGCGCCAGCAGTCAGTGGTTGGGGCCTGGGGTCCAAGAGACCCAGTACTTC. Protein: CASSQWLGPGVQETQYF.

The count of this clone is one. The chain carries TRBV27 and TRBJ1-5; TRBD1 matches 8 bases. Looked up from germline, CDR1 is MNHEY and CDR2 is SMNVEV (reference sequence). The CDR3 is 15 amino acids. The V segment lost 5 bases and the J segment 5 bases; nucleotides outside the gene matches: 8. The CDR3 DNA reads as TGTGCCAGCAGTCCTGGGACAGGTGGGGATCAGCCCCAGCATTTT. The encoded protein is CASSPGTGGDQPQHF.

The chain uses TRBV6-2 or TRBV6-3 and TRBJ2-2; the D is unclear. The CDR3 totals 12 residues. Trimming removed 5 bases from V and 3 bases from J, with 4 bases in between. Germline CDR1 MNHEY, CDR2 SVGEGT. The CDR3: CASSHYTGELFF. The CDR3, as DNA: TGTGCCAGCAGTCATTACACCGGGGAGCTGTTTTTT.

The chain links TRBV7-9 to TRBJ1-3; 9 positions match TRBD1. Germline V lookup: CDR1 SEHNR, CDR2 FQNEAQ (reference sequence). After removal of 5 bases from V and 4 bases from J, the junction contained 6 bases not matched to a gene. The length of the CDR3 is 15 residues. The CDR3: CASSPGTGRGNTIYF. The CDR3 DNA sequence: TGTGCCAGCAGCCCAGGGACAGGGAGAGGAAACACCATATATTTT.

This chain links TRBV9 with TRBJ2-3, with no clear D. V shed 0 bases and J shed 3 bases, with 14 bases lying between them. The CDR3 is 16 residues long. Germline lookup yields CDR1 SGDLS and CDR2 YYNGEE. CDR3 region: CASSVGGRLGTDTQYF. The DNA for the CDR3 is TGTGCCAGCAGCGTAGGTGGGCGATTGGGTACAGATACGCAGTATTTT.

V is TRBV6-4 and J is TRBJ2-1; possibly TRBD2 for D (5 bases). V was cut by 5 bases and J by 9 bases, with 17 bases left in between. CDR1 and CDR2 from the germline V gene are MRHNA and SNTAGT. The CDR3 covers 14 residues. For the CDR3, the DNA is TGTGCCAGCAGTATCGACCAGGAGGCGGGTGAGCAGTTCTTC. Translation gives CASSIDQEAGEQFF.

The rearrangement uses TRBV4-2 and TRBJ2-5; tentative D call: TRBD1 (5 bases). The CDR3 runs to 15 residues. Trimming took off 3 bases at V and 1 base at J, with 12 bases between the two ends. From germline, CDR1 is LGHNA and CDR2 YNFKEQ. CDR3 region: CASSHSVRGQETQYF. The CDR3 DNA follows: TGTGCCAGCAGCCACTCCGTTAGGGGCCAAGAGACCCAGTACTTC.